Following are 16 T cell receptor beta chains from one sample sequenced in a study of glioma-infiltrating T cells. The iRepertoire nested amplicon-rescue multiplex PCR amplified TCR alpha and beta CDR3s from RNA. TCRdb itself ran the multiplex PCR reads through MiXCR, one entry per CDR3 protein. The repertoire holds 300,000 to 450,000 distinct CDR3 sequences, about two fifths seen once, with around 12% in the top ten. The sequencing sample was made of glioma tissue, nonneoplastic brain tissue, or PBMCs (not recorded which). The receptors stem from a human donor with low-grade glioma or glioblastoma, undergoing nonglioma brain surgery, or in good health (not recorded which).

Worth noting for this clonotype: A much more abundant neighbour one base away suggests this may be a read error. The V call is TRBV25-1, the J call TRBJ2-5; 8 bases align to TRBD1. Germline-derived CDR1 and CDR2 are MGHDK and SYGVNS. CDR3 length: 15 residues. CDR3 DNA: TGTGCCAGTAGCCCCGGTGATCCGGACAGGGAGACCGAGTACTTC. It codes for CASSPGDPDRETEYF.

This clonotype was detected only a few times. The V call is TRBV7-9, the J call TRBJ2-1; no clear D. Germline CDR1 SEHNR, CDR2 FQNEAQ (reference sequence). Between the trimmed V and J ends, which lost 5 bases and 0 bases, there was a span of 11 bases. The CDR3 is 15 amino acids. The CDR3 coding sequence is TGTGCCAGCAGCCCAGACCTCAGCTCCTACAATGAGCAGTTCTTC. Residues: CASSPDLSSYNEQFF.

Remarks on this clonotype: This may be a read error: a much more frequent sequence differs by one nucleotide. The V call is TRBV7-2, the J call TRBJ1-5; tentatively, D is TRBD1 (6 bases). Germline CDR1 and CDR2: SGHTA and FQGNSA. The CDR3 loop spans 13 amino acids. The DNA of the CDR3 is TGTGCCAGTTCCCGGGACAACAATCAGACCCAGCATTTT. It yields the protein CASSRDNNQTQHF.

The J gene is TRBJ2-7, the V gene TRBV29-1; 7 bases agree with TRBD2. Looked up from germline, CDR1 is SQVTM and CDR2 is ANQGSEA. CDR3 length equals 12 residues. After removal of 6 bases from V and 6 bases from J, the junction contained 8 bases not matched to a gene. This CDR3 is CSVKAGSSEQYF. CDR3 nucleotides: TGCAGCGTAAAAGCGGGAAGCAGCGAGCAGTACTTC.

CDR3 DNA sequence: TGTGCCAGCAGTCGAGATGTTATAGATACGCAGTATTTT. Residues: CASSRDVIDTQYF. V is TRBV12-3 or TRBV12-4 and J is TRBJ2-3; D gene uncertain. V lost 5 bases and J lost 5, with 11 bases in between. The CDR3 extends over 13 amino acids.

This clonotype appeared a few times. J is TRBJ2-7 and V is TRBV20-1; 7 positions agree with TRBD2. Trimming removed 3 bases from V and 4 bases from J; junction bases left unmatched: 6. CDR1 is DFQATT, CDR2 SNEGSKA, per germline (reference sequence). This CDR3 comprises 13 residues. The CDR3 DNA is TGCAGTGCTAGGTCTGCGGGAGATTACGAGCAGTACTTC. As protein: CSARSAGDYEQYF.

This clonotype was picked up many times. CDR3 in amino acids: CASSTTVHEQYF. The CDR3 DNA sequence: TGTGCCAGCAGTACGACAGTACACGAGCAGTACTTC. This chain uses TRBV28 with TRBJ2-7, with D possibly TRBD1 on 5 matching bases. Trimming left V 5 bases short and J 5 bases short, with 10 bases between. Germline V gene sequence: CDR1 MDHEN, CDR2 SYDVKM. The CDR3 is 12 residues long.

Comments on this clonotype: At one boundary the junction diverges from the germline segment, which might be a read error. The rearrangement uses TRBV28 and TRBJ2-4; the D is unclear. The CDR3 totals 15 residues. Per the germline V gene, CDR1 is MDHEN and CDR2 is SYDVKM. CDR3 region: CASSSRRIAKSIQYF. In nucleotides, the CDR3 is TGTGCCAGCAGTTCAAGACGGATAGCCAAAAGCATTCAGTACTTC. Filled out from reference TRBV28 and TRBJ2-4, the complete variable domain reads DVKVTQSSRYLVKRTGEKVFLECVQDMDHENMFWYRQDPGLGLRLIYFSYDVKMKEKGDIPEGYSVSREKKERFSLILESASTNQTSMYLCASSSRRIAKSIQYFGAGTRLSVL.

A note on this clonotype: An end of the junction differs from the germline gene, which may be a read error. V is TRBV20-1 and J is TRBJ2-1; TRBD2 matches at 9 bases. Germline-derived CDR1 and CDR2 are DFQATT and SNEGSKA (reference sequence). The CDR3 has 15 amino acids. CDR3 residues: CSASGLAGSYDEQFF. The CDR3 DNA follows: TGCAGTGCTAGTGGTCTAGCGGGATCCTACGATGAGCAGTTCTTC.

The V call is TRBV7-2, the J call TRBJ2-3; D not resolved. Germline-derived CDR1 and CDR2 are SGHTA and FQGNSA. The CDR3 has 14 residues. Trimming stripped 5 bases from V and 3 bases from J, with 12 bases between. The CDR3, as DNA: TGTGCCAGCAGCCTGGCGGAATGGACAGATACGCAGTATTTT. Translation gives CASSLAEWTDTQYF.

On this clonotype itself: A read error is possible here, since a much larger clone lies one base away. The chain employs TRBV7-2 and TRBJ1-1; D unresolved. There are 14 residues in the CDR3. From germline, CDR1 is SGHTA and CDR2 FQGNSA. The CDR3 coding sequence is TGTGCCAGCAGCTTTCGGGTCAGTAGCACTGAAGCTCTCTTT. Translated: CASSFRVSSTEALF.

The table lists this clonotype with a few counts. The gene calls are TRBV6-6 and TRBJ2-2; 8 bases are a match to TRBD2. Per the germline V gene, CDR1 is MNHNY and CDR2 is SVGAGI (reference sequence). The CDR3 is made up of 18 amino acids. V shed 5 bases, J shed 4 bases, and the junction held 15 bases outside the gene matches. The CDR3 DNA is TGTGCCAGCAGTCACCTAACCCTTATAGCGGGACCCACCGGGGAGCTGTTTTTT. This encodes CASSHLTLIAGPTGELFF.

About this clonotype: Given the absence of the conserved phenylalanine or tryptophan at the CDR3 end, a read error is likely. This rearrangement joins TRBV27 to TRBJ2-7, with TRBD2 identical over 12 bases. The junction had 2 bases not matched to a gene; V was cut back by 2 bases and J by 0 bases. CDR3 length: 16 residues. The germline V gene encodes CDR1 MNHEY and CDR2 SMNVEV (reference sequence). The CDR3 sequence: CASSLGLAGPSYEQYL. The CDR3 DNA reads TGTGCCAGCAGTTTAGGACTAGCGGGACCCTCCTACGAGCAGTACCTC.

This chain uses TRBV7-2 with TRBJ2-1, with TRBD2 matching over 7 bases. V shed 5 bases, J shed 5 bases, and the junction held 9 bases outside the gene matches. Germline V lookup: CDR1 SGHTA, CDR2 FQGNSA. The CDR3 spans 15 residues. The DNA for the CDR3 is TGTGCCAGCAGCACCTGGACTAGTGGAAACAATGAGCAGTTCTTC. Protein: CASSTWTSGNNEQFF.

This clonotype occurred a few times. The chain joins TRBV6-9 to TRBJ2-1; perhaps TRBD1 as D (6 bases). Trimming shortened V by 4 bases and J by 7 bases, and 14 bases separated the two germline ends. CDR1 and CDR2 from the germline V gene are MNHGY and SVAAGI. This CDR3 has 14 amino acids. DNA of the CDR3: TGTGCCAGCAGTTTGGTCAGGGGTAGGAATGAGCAGTTCTTC. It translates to CASSLVRGRNEQFF.

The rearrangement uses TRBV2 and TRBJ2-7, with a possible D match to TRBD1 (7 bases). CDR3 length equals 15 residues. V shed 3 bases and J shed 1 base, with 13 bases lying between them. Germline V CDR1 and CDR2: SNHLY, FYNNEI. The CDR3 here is CASSEGGRGSYEQYF. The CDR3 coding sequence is TGTGCCAGCAGTGAGGGGGGCAGGGGGTCCTACGAGCAGTACTTC.